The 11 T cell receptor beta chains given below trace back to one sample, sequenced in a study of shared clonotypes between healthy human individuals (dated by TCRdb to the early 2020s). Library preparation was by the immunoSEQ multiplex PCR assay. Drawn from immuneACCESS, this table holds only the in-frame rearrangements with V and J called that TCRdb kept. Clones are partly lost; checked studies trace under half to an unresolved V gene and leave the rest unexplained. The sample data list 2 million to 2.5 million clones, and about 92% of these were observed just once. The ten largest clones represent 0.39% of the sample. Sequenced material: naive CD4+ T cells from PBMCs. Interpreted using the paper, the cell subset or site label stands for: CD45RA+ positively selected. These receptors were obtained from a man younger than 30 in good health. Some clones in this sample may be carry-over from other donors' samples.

CDR3 nucleotide sequence: TGTGCCAGCAGCTCACTCTCGTGGGGGAAGAGAGCGGGGGAGCTGTTTTTT. Protein sequence: CASSSLSWGKRAGELFF. The J gene is TRBJ2-2, the V gene TRBV11-2; the D call may be TRBD1 or TRBD2 (5 bases each). The germline V and J ends were trimmed by 4 bases and 8 bases, with 23 bases remaining between them. Germline V lookup: CDR1 SGHAT, CDR2 FQNNGV. This CDR3 comprises 17 residues.

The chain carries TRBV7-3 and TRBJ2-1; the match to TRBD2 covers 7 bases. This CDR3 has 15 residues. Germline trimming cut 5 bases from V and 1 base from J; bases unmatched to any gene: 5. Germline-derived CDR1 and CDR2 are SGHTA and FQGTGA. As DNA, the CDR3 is TGTGCCAGCAGCCGACGGCGGGAGTCCTACAATGAGCAGTTCTTC. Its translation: CASSRRRESYNEQFF.

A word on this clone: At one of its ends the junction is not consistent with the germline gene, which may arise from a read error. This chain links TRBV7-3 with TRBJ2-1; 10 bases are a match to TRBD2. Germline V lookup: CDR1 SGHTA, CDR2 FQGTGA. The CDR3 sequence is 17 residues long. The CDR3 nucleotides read TGTGCCAGCAGCTTTCCTGCTAGCGGGAGCTCCGACAATGAGCAGTTCTTC. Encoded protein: CASSFPASGSSDNEQFF.

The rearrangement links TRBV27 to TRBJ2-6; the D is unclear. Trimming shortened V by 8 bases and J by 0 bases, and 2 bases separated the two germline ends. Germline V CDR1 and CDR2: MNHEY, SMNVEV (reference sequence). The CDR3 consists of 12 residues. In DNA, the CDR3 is TGTGCCAGCCGCTCTGGGGCCAACGTCCTGACTTTC. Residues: CASRSGANVLTF.

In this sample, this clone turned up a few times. The CDR3 loop reads CASSFNTGPQHF. CDR3 coding DNA: TGTGCCAGCAGCTTTAATACGGGGCCCCAGCATTTT. This chain connects TRBV7-9 to TRBJ1-5; D call uncertain. This CDR3 is 12 amino acids long. Germline lookup yields CDR1 SEHNR and CDR2 FQNEAQ (reference sequence). V lost 3 bases and J 9 bases, leaving 9 bases between the germline ends.

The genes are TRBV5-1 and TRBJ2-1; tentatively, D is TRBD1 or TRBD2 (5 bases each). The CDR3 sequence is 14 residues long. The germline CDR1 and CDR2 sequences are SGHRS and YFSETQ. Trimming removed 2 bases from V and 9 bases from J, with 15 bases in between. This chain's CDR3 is CASSFESAGSEQFF. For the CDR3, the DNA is TGCGCCAGCAGCTTTGAGTCGGCAGGGAGTGAGCAGTTCTTC.

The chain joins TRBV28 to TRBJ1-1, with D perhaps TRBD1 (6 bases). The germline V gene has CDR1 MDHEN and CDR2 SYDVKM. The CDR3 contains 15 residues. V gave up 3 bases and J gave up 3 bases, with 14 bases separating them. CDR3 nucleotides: TGTGCCAGCAGTTTTGGGGGGCTCGGTGACACTGAAGCTTTCTTT. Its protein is CASSFGGLGDTEAFF.

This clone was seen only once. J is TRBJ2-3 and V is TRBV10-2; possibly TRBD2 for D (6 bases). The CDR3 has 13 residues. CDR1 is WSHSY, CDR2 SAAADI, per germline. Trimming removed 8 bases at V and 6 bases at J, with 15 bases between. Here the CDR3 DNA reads TGCGCCAGCGGGAAGCTCGGGAGTGATACGCAGTATTTT. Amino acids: CASGKLGSDTQYF.

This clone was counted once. This CDR3 reads CASSTARTSGSRLGQFF. The CDR3 nucleotides read TGTGCCAGTAGTACGGCTCGGACTAGCGGGAGTAGACTGGGGCAGTTCTTC. This chain uses TRBV19 with TRBJ2-1; 13 bases map to TRBD2. The length of the CDR3 is 17 residues. The V and J ends lost 4 bases and 12 bases, in that order; junction bases with no gene match: 15. CDR1 LNHDA and CDR2 SQIVND come from the germline V gene (reference sequence). Full variable domain (rest looked up from reference TRBV19 and TRBJ2-1): DGGITQSPKYLFRKEGQNVTLSCEQNLNHDAMYWYRQDPGQGLRLIYYSQIVNDFQKGDIAEGYSVSREKKESFPLTVTSAQKNPTAFYLCASSTARTSGSRLGQFFGPGTRLTVL.

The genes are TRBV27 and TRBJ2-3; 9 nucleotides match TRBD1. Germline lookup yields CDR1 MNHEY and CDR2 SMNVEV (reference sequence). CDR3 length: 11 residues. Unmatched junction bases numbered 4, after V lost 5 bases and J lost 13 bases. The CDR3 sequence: CASSARDREYF. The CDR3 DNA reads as TGTGCCAGCAGTGCCCGGGACAGGGAGTATTTT.

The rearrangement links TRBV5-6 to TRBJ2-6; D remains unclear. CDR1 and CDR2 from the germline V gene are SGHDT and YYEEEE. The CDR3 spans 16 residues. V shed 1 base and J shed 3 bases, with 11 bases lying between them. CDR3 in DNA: TGTGCCAGCAGCTTGCTGGAAAGCGTTGGGGCCAACGTCCTGACTTTC. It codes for CASSLLESVGANVLTF. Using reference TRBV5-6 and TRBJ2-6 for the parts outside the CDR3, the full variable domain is DAGVTQSPTHLIKTRGQQVTLRCSPKSGHDTVSWYQQALGQGPQFIFQYYEEEERQRGNFPDRFSGHQFPNYSSELNVNALLLGDSALYLCASSLLESVGANVLTFGAGSRLTVL.